This entry lists 15 T cell receptor beta chains sequenced from one sample in a study of cytomegalovirus exposure and HLA in healthy donors. The PCR contained 60 Vbeta and 13 Jbeta primers. The table came from immunoSEQ multiplex PCR; TCRdb's copy has only in-frame clones and leaves some out. Counted here are roughly 130,000 clones, 70% to 85% occurring once; the ten biggest clones make up over 1%. Sequenced input: PBMCs. The receptors shown here come from a boy under 18 in good health and CMV-seronegative.

This sequence joins TRBV14 and TRBJ2-7; 8 bases are shared with TRBD2. CDR1 is SGHDN, CDR2 FVKESK, per germline. This CDR3 region has 16 residues. V dropped 0 bases and J dropped 5; count of bases not matched to a gene: 9. This CDR3 is CASSQEMASGRHEQYF. In DNA form, the CDR3 reads TGTGCCAGCAGCCAAGAGATGGCCAGCGGGAGACACGAGCAGTACTTC.

The chain carries TRBV19 and TRBJ1-1; D is unresolved. The germline gives CDR1 LNHDA, CDR2 SQIVND (reference sequence). V lost 5 bases and J lost 0, with 19 bases in between. The CDR3 has 17 amino acids. CDR3 region: CASSPTAQVPMNTEAFF. The CDR3 nucleotides read TGTGCCAGTAGTCCCACGGCCCAGGTACCCATGAACACTGAAGCTTTCTTT.

This clone was counted only a few times. V gene TRBV4-3 combines with J gene TRBJ1-1; no definite D call. CDR3 length: 14 residues. CDR1 and CDR2 from the germline V gene are LGHNA and YSLEER. Trimming shortened V by 3 bases and J by 6 bases, and 14 bases separated the two germline ends. CDR3 in DNA: TGCGCCAGCAGCCATAAGATCGTGGGAGCTGAAGCTTTCTTT. Its translation: CASSHKIVGAEAFF.

The V and J genes are TRBV6-4 and TRBJ2-1; 12 bases align to TRBD2. The CDR3 runs to 16 residues. V trimming: 2 bases; J trimming: 5 bases; junction bases outside the gene matches: 4. Looked up from germline, CDR1 is MRHNA and CDR2 is SNTAGT. The CDR3 sequence is CASSDGWTSGNNEQFF. The DNA of the CDR3 is TGTGCCAGCAGTGACGGTTGGACTAGCGGGAACAATGAGCAGTTCTTC.

This sequence joins TRBV7-7 and TRBJ2-1, with D possibly TRBD2 on 5 matching bases. The CDR3 is 13 amino acids. Trimming took 2 bases from V and 7 from J, leaving 9 bases between them. Germline V gene data show CDR1 as SSHAT and CDR2 as FNYEAQ (reference sequence). CDR3 bases: TGTGCCAGCAGCTTATCGGACTCAAATGAGCAGTTCTTC. This gives the protein CASSLSDSNEQFF.

V gene TRBV6-5 combines with J gene TRBJ2-7; 9 nucleotides match TRBD1. The CDR3 totals 15 residues. Per germline, CDR1 MNHEY and CDR2 SVGAGI. J gave up 4 bases and V 6 bases, and 10 bases lay outside the gene matches. CDR3 DNA: TGTGCCAGCAGATTGATATGGGGACAGGGTTACGAGCAGTACTTC. It codes for CASRLIWGQGYEQYF.

Only a few counts were recorded for this clone. Written as DNA, the CDR3 is TGTGCCTGGAACTTATACAATGAGCAGTTCTTC. Amino acid sequence: CAWNLYNEQFF. The rearrangement links TRBV30 to TRBJ2-1; D gene uncertain. This CDR3 region has 11 residues. Germline V lookup: CDR1 GTSNPN, CDR2 SVGIG (reference sequence). V was cut by 4 bases and J by 4 bases, with 5 bases left in between.

This chain connects TRBV27 to TRBJ2-2, with D uncertain. V was trimmed by 0 bases and J by 1 base, leaving 9 bases between them. From germline, CDR1 is MNHEY and CDR2 SMNVEV (reference sequence). CDR3 length equals 16 residues. The DNA of the CDR3 is TGTGCCAGCAGTTTATCTGGCCGATTGAACACCGGGGAGCTGTTTTTT. It translates to CASSLSGRLNTGELFF.

This clone was seen once. The J gene is TRBJ1-5, the V gene TRBV4-1; D ambiguous. Germline lookup yields CDR1 MGHRA and CDR2 YSYEKL. There are 18 residues in the CDR3. Trimming took 0 bases from V and 2 from J, leaving 17 bases between them. In nucleotides, the CDR3 is TGCGCCAGCAGCCAAGATCCCACGAGGGCTGGGGGCAATCAGCCCCAGCATTTT. Translating gives CASSQDPTRAGGNQPQHF.

The chain has TRBV19 and TRBJ2-7, with 9 bases aligning to TRBD1. The V gene end was trimmed by 5 bases and the J gene end by 4 bases; junction bases not matched to a gene: 6. The CDR3 has 14 residues. Looked up from germline, CDR1 is LNHDA and CDR2 is SQIVND (reference sequence). CDR3 in DNA: TGTGCCAGTAGTGGGACAGGGTGGGGGTACGAGCAGTACTTC. It is translated as CASSGTGWGYEQYF.

This clone was seen more than once but under ten times. V is TRBV5-6 and J is TRBJ2-5; TRBD2 matches at 13 bases. This CDR3 has 15 amino acids. J was trimmed by 7 bases and V by 4 bases; bases with no gene match: 7. CDR1 and CDR2 (germline): SGHDT, YYEEEE. This CDR3 is CASSAGTSGMGTQYF. The DNA of the CDR3 is TGTGCCAGCAGCGCCGGGACTAGCGGGATGGGGACCCAGTACTTC.

The CDR3 loop is CAISDRGRNTGELFF. The CDR3 region has the DNA TGTGCCATCAGTGACAGGGGGCGGAACACCGGGGAGCTGTTTTTT. This sequence joins TRBV10-3 and TRBJ2-2, with 8 positions matching TRBD1. Germline V gene sequence: CDR1 ENHRY, CDR2 SYGVKD. V lost 3 bases and J lost 1; bases outside the gene matches: 1. The CDR3 is made up of 15 amino acids.

V and J are TRBV5-1 and TRBJ2-1; the D gene is possibly TRBD2 (6 bases). The ends were cut back, 1 base at V and 4 bases at J, with 12 bases in the middle. The CDR3 consists of 15 residues. Germline V gene sequence: CDR1 SGHRS, CDR2 YFSETQ. This CDR3 is CASSLRDSGYNEQFF. CDR3 bases: TGCGCCAGCAGCTTGAGGGACTCCGGATACAATGAGCAGTTCTTC.

This chain uses TRBV10-3 with TRBJ2-1, with 8 nucleotides matching TRBD2. The CDR3 sequence is 13 residues long. Germline trimming cut 10 bases from V and 7 bases from J; bases unmatched to any gene: 9. The germline gives CDR1 ENHRY, CDR2 SYGVKD. The CDR3: CASRHSGINEQFF. The CDR3 DNA follows: TGTGCCAGCCGGCATAGCGGGATTAATGAGCAGTTCTTC.

V usage is TRBV12-5 and J usage is TRBJ2-7; a possible D gene is TRBD2 (6 bases). This CDR3 has 16 residues. Germline V lookup: CDR1 LGHNT, CDR2 FRNRAP. The germline V and J ends were trimmed by 2 bases and 2 bases, with 16 bases remaining between them. CDR3 bases: TGTGCTAGTGGTTTGCCCCGGGCGGGGATAACCTACGAGCAGTACTTC. It codes for CASGLPRAGITYEQYF.